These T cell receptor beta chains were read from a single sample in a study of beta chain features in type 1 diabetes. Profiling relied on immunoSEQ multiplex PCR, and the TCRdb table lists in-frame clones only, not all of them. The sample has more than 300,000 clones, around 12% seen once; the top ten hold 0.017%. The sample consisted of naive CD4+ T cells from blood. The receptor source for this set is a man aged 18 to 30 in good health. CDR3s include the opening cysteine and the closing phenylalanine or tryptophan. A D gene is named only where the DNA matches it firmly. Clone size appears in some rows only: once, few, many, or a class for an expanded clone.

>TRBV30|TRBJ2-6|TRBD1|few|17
CAWSWGQVTSGANVLTF
TGTGCCTGGAGCTGGGGACAGGTTACCTCTGGGGCCAACGTCCTGACTTTC
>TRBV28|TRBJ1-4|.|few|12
CASSWVSGKLFF
TGTGCCAGCAGTTGGGTATCGGGAAAACTGTTTTTT
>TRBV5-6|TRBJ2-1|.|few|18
CASSGDFASANSYNEQFF
TGTGCCAGCAGCGGGGATTTTGCTAGCGCTAACTCCTACAATGAGCAGTTCTTC
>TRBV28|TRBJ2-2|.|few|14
CASSFSRWTGELFF
TGTGCCAGCAGTTTCTCCCGCTGGACAGGGGAGCTGTTTTTT
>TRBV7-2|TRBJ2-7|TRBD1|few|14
CASSLVAGGHEQYF
TGTGCCAGCAGCTTAGTGGCAGGGGGACACGAGCAGTACTTC
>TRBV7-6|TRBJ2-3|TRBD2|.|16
CASSLSHRLAGDTQYF
TGTGCCAGCAGCTTATCCCATCGACTAGCGGGGGATACGCAGTATTTT
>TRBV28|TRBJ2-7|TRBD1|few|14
CASTSGGSSYEQYF
TGTGCCAGCACCTCAGGGGGTAGCTCCTACGAGCAGTACTTC
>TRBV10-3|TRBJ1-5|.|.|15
CAISEVRGGGQPQHF
TGTGCCATCAGCGAAGTACGGGGGGGCGGTCAGCCCCAGCATTTT
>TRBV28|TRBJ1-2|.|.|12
CASSLGPRGYTF
TGTGCCAGCAGTTTAGGTCCCCGGGGCTACACCTTC
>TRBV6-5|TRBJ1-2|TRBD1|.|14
CASSATGGNYGYTF
TGTGCCAGCAGCGCGACAGGGGGCAACTATGGCTACACCTTC
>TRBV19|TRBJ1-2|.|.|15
CASSSGTSDNYGYTF
TGTGCCAGTAGTTCCGGGACATCCGATAACTATGGCTACACCTTC
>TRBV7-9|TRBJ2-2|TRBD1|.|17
CASSTNRGGTNTGELFF
TGTGCCAGCAGCACAAACAGGGGCGGTACGAACACCGGGGAGCTGTTTTTT
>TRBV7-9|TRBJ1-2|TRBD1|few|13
CASSLGQIYGYTF
TGTGCCAGCAGCCTGGGACAGATCTATGGCTACACCTTC
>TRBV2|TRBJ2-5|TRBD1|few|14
CASRQTTGGETQYF
TGTGCCAGCAGGCAAACGACAGGGGGAGAGACCCAGTACTTC
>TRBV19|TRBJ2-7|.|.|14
CASSIRRGNYEQYF
TGTGCCAGTAGTATTAGGCGAGGGAACTACGAGCAGTACTTC
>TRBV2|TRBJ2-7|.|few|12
CATRDMSYEQYF
TGTGCCACCCGGGACATGAGCTACGAGCAGTACTTC
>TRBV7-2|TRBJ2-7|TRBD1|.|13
CATATGVSYEQYF
TGTGCCACCGCGACAGGGGTAAGCTACGAGCAGTACTTC
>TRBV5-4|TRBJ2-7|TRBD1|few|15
CASSLGGQGALEQYF
TGTGCCAGCAGCTTGGGAGGACAGGGGGCGTTGGAGCAGTACTTC
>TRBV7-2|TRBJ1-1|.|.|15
CASSLMVGQNTEAFF
TGTGCCAGCAGCCTTATGGTGGGGCAGAACACTGAAGCTTTCTTT
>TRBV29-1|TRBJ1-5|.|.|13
CSVEGQDGQPQHF
TGCAGCGTTGAGGGGCAGGATGGTCAGCCCCAGCATTTT
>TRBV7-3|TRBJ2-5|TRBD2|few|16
CASSLGLAGGQETQYF
TGTGCCAGCAGCCTCGGACTAGCGGGGGGTCAAGAGACCCAGTACTTC
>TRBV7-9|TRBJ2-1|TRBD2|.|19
CASSPPGVLAGGHWDEQFF
TGTGCCAGCAGCCCCCCGGGGGTGCTAGCGGGAGGGCATTGGGATGAGCAGTTCTTC
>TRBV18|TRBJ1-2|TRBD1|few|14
CASSERAGGPGYTF
TGTGCCAGCTCCGAAAGGGCAGGGGGCCCTGGCTACACCTTC
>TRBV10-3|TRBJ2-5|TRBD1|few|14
CAIRPDRGGETQYF
TGTGCCATCAGACCGGACAGGGGCGGGGAGACCCAGTACTTC
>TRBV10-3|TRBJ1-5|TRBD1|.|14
CAIRGTGEDQPQHF
TGTGCCATCAGGGGGACAGGGGAGGATCAGCCCCAGCATTTT
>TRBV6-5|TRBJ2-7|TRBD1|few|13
CASRWTGGYEQYF
TGTGCCAGCAGATGGACAGGGGGCTACGAGCAGTACTTC
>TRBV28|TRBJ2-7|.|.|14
CASSKNRVSYEQYF
TGTGCCAGCAGTAAGAACAGGGTCTCCTACGAGCAGTACTTC
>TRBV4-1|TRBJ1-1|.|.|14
CASSQITRNTEAFF
TGCGCCAGCAGCCAGATAACAAGGAACACTGAAGCTTTCTTT
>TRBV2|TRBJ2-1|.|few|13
CASSESRVNEQFF
TGTGCCAGCAGTGAATCCAGGGTGAATGAGCAGTTCTTC
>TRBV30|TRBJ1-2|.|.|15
CAWHIRDSTAYGYTF
TGTGCCTGGCACATACGGGACTCTACTGCCTATGGCTACACCTTC
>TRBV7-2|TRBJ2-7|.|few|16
CASSLVSAGGSYEQYF
TGTGCCAGCAGCTTAGTATCGGCAGGTGGTTCCTACGAGCAGTACTTC
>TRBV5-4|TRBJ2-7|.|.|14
CASSLDVGTKEQYF
TGTGCCAGCAGCTTGGATGTGGGCACCAAAGAGCAGTACTTC